The 9 T cell receptor beta chains reported below all come from one sample, sequenced in a study of early T cells in non-severe SARS-CoV-2 infection. TCRdb re-called the 5' RACE reads with MiXCR, one entry per CDR3 protein. The top ten clones hold about 0.59% of a sample with around 82,000 distinct CDR3 sequences, over 12% of them seen once. Sequenced material: whole blood. These TCRs come from an adult who was a healthcare worker with PCR-confirmed SARS-CoV-2 infection or an uninfected control (not recorded which).

Many counts were recorded for this clonotype. V gene TRBV7-9 combines with J gene TRBJ2-7, with a possible D match to TRBD2 (5 bases). Germline V gives CDR1 SEHNR, CDR2 FQNEAQ (reference sequence). The CDR3 sequence is 13 residues long. The V end lost 6 bases, the J end lost 7 bases, and 16 bases lay between the germline ends. The CDR3 DNA follows: TGTGCCAGCAGTTCTCAAGAGTCGGGAGAGCAGTACGTC. It encodes CASSSQESGEQYV.

The genes are TRBV2 and TRBJ1-4; tentative D call: TRBD1 (5 bases). Deletions cut 11 bases from V and 4 bases from J, with 11 bases between. There are 12 residues in the CDR3. Per the germline V gene, CDR1 is SNHLY and CDR2 is FYNNEI. The CDR3 protein is CAGTDSNEKLFF. The CDR3 coding sequence is TGTGCCGGCACTGACAGTAATGAAAAACTGTTTTTT. The variable domain in full, completed from reference TRBV2 and TRBJ1-4, reads EPEVTQTPSHQVTQMGQEVILRCVPISNHLYFYWYRQILGQKVEFLVSFYNNEISEKSEIFDDQFSVERPDGSNFTLKIRSTKLEDSAMYFCAGTDSNEKLFFGSGTQLSVL.

This clonotype was counted between two and nine times. The chain links TRBV12-3 or TRBV12-4 to TRBJ2-3; the D call may be TRBD1 or TRBD2 (5 bases each). This CDR3 has 17 amino acids. V lost 3 bases, J lost 4 bases, and 20 bases lay in between. Here the CDR3 reads CASSFGAIGGSADTQYF. CDR3 nucleotides: TGTGCCAGCAGTTTCGGGGCGATTGGGGGTAGCGCAGATACGCAGTATTTT.

J is TRBJ2-1 and V is TRBV6-4; a possible D gene is TRBD1 (6 bases). Germline-derived CDR1 and CDR2 are MRHNA and SNTAGT. Trimming pared 2 bases from V and 0 bases from J, leaving 8 bases between. The CDR3 loop spans 15 amino acids. The CDR3 DNA is TGTGCCAGCAGTGACACGGACAGCTCCTACAATGAGCAGTTCTTC. Its protein product is CASSDTDSSYNEQFF.

Only a few counts were recorded for this clonotype. V gene TRBV29-1 combines with J gene TRBJ1-3; D unresolved. The CDR3 consists of 13 residues. Trimming stripped 2 bases from V and 1 base from J, with 6 bases between. In germline, CDR1 is SQVTM, CDR2 ANQGSEA. CDR3: CSVETNSGNTIYF. CDR3 sequence (DNA): TGCAGCGTTGAAACTAATTCTGGAAACACCATATATTTT.

This clonotype has more than one count but fewer than ten. This chain connects TRBV29-1 to TRBJ2-3; a weak D match, TRBD2 (5 bases). CDR3 length: 14 residues. From germline, CDR1 is SQVTM and CDR2 ANQGSEA. V dropped 4 bases and J dropped 3 bases, with 14 bases sitting between them. CDR3 protein: CSVVRRRSTDTQYF. The CDR3 DNA is TGCAGCGTTGTGCGGCGGAGGAGTACAGATACGCAGTATTTT.

This clonotype was seen repeatedly, ten times or more. V usage is TRBV6-5 and J usage is TRBJ1-1, with TRBD1 as a possible D gene (6 bases). The CDR3 totals 14 residues. The germline CDR1 and CDR2 sequences are MNHEY and SVGAGI. With 0 bases removed from V and 3 bases from J, the gap between germline ends came to 8 bases. CDR3 in amino acids: CASSYSSGDTEAFF. The CDR3, as DNA: TGTGCCAGCAGTTACTCGTCAGGGGACACTGAAGCTTTCTTT.

The table lists this clonotype with many counts. This chain connects TRBV6-2 or TRBV6-3 to TRBJ2-3, with D hard to call. CDR1 is MNHEY, CDR2 SVGEGT, per germline. CDR3 length: 15 residues. The V gene lost 5 bases and the J gene lost 6 bases, with 18 bases spanning the gap. The CDR3 here is CASSNGPGLRDTQYF. DNA for the CDR3: TGTGCCAGCAGTAATGGCCCCGGGTTAAGGGATACGCAGTATTTT.

In its sample, this clonotype was seen many times. CDR3 DNA sequence: TGTGCCAGCAGCTTAGGACAGGGGAGGAACGAGCAGTACGTC. Translated, it gives CASSLGQGRNEQYV. V gene TRBV11-2 combines with J gene TRBJ2-7; 8 nucleotides line up with TRBD1. CDR3 length equals 14 residues. With 1 base clipped from V and 5 bases from J, the junction kept 4 bases outside the gene matches. CDR1 is SGHAT and CDR2 is FQNNGV in the germline V gene.